The clone carrying this T cell receptor beta chain is medium-sized within its sample. This record belongs to a study of blood T cell repertoires in COVID-19. Produced via immunoSEQ multiplex PCR; TCRdb's table is partial and in-frame only. This table holds roughly 100,000 clones, around nine tenths found once. The germline gives CDR1 SGHAT, CDR2 FQNNGV. V was clipped by 3 bases and J by 6 bases, with 15 bases between them. This CDR3 has 16 amino acids. The chain carries TRBV11-2 and TRBJ1-6; the D gene is possibly TRBD1 (5 bases). The TCR sequence derives from a human donor in a cohort sampled during active COVID-19. Sequencing was performed on peripheral blood. The CDR3 region has the DNA TGTGCCAGCAGCTTTGGGGTCGCCGGGGGTAATTCACCCCTCCACTTT. This encodes CASSFGVAGGNSPLHF.